The T cell receptor (beta chain) under discussion was sequenced for a study of cytomegalovirus exposure and HLA in healthy donors. The PCR had 60 Vbeta and 13 Jbeta primers. Sequencing was performed with immunoSEQ multiplex PCR; in TCRdb, only in-frame clones are kept and a portion is missing. The sample lists 250,000 to 350,000 clones, 70% to 90% occurring once. This sequence was found in a man in his forties or fifties in good health and CMV-seropositive. The sequenced sample consisted of PBMCs.

CDR3 sequence: CASLGQYEQYF. DNA of the CDR3: TGTGCCAGCCTCGGACAGTACGAGCAGTACTTC. This chain links TRBV2 with TRBJ2-7; TRBD1 might be the D (6 bases). The germline V gene encodes CDR1 SNHLY and CDR2 FYNNEI. The germline V and J ends were trimmed by 8 bases and 4 bases, with 9 bases remaining between them. CDR3 size: 11 residues.